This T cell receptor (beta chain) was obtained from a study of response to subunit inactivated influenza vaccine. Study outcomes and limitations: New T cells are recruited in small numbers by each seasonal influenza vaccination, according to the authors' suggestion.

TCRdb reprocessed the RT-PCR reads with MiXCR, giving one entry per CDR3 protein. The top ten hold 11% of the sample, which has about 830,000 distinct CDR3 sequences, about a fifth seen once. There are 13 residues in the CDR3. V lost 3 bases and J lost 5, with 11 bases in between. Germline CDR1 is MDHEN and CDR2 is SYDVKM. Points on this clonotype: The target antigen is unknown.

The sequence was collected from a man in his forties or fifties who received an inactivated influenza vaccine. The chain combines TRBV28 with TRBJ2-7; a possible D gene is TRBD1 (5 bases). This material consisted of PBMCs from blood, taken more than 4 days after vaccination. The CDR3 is CASSFAGLNEQYF. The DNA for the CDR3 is TGTGCCAGCAGTTTTGCAGGGCTCAACGAGCAGTACTTC. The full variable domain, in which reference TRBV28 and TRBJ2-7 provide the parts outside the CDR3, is DVKVTQSSRYLVKRTGEKVFLECVQDMDHENMFWYRQDPGLGLRLIYFSYDVKMKEKGDIPEGYSVSREKKERFSLILESASTNQTSMYLCASSFAGLNEQYFGPGTRLTVT.